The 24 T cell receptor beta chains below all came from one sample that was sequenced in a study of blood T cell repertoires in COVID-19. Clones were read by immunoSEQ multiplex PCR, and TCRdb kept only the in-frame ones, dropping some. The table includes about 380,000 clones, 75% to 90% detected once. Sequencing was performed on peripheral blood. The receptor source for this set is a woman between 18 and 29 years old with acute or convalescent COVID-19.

The CDR3 bases are TGTGCCAGCAATCTGGGGGGAGCGTACGAGCAGTACTTC. Translation: CASNLGGAYEQYF. The chain recombines TRBV11-2 with TRBJ2-7; weak D call: TRBD2 (6 bases). Germline V lookup: CDR1 SGHAT, CDR2 FQNNGV. This CDR3 comprises 13 residues. V lost 7 bases, J lost 4 bases, and 14 bases lay in between.

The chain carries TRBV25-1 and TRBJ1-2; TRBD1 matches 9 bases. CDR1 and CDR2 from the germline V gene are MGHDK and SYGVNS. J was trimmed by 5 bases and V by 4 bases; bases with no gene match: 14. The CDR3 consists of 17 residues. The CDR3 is CASSVGDQTGGEYGYTF. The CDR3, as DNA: TGTGCCAGCAGTGTGGGGGACCAGACAGGGGGGGAGTATGGCTACACCTTC.

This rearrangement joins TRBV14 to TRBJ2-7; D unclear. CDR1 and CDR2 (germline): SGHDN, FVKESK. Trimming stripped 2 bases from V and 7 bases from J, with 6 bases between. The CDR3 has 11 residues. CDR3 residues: CASSQQQEQYF. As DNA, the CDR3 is TGTGCCAGCAGCCAACAACAGGAGCAGTACTTC.

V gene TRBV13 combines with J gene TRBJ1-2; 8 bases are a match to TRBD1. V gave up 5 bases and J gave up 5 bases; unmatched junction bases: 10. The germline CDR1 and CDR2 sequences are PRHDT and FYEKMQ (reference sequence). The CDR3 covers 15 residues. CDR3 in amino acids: CASSPTTGDLYGYTF. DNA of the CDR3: TGTGCCAGCAGCCCTACGACAGGGGATCTTTATGGCTACACCTTC.

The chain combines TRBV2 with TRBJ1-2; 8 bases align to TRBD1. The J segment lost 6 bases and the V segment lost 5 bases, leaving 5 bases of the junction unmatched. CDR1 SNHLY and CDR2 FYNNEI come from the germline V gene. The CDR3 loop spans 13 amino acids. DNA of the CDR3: TGTGCCAGCAGTAAGACAGGGGTGAATGGCTACACCTTC. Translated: CASSKTGVNGYTF.

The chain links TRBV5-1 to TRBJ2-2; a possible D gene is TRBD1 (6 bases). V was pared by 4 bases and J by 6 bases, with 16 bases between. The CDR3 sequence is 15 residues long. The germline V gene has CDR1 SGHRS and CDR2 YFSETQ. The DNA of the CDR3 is TGCGCCAGCAGCGCAGAAACAGGGTTGGCCGGGGAGCTGTTTTTT. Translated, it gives CASSAETGLAGELFF.

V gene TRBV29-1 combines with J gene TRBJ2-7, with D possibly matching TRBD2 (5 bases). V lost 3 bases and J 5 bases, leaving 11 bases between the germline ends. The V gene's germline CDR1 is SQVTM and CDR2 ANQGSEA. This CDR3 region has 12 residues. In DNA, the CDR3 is TGCAGCGTTGATAACTCCGGGGACGAGCAGTACTTC. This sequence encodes CSVDNSGDEQYF.

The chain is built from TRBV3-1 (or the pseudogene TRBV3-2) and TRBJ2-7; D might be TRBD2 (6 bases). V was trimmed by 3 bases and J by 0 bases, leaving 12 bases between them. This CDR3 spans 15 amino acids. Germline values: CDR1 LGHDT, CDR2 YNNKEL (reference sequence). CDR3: CASSHGLAISYEQYF. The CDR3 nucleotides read TGTGCCAGCAGCCATGGGCTAGCGATCTCCTACGAGCAGTACTTC.

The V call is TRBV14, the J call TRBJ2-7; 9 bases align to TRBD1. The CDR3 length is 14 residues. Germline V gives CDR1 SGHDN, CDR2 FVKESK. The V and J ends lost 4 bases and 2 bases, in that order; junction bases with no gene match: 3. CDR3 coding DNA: TGTGCCAGCAGCCCCAGACAGGGGGCCTACGAGCAGTACTTC. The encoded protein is CASSPRQGAYEQYF.

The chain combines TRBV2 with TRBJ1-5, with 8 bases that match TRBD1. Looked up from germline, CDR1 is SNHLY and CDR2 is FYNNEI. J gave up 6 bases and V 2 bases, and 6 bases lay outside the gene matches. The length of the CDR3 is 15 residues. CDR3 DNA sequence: TGTGCCAGCAGTGAACAGGGGGCGGTAGGTCAGCCCCAGCATTTT. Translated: CASSEQGAVGQPQHF.

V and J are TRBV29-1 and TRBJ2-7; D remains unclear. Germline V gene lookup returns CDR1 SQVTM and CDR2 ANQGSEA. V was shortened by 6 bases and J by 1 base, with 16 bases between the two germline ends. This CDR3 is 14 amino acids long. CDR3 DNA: TGCAGCGTCCTTGACAATTACCCTTCCTACGAGCAGTACTTC. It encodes CSVLDNYPSYEQYF.

This CDR3 is CASSGGLPYGYTF. In DNA form, the CDR3 reads TGTGCCAGCAGTGGGGGACTTCCCTATGGCTACACCTTC. J is TRBJ1-2 and V is TRBV2; a weak D match, TRBD1 (5 bases). Trimming took off 4 bases at V and 4 bases at J, with 10 bases between the two ends. CDR1 is SNHLY, CDR2 FYNNEI, per germline. CDR3 length: 13 amino acids.

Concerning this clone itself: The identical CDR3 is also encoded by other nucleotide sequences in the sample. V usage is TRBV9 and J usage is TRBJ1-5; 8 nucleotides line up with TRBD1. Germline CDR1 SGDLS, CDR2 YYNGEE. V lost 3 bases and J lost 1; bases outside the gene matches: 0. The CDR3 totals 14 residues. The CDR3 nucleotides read TGTGCCAGCAGCGGACAGGGGAGCAATCAGCCCCAGCATTTT. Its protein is CASSGQGSNQPQHF.

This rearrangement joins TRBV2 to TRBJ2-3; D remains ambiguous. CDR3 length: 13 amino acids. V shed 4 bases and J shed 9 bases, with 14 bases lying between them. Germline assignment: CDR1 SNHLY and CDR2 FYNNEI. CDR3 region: CASSVVERGTQYF. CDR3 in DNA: TGTGCCAGCAGTGTAGTCGAGCGTGGAACGCAGTATTTT. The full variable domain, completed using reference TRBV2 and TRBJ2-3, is EPEVTQTPSHQVTQMGQEVILRCVPISNHLYFYWYRQILGQKVEFLVSFYNNEISEKSEIFDDQFSVERPDGSNFTLKIRSTKLEDSAMYFCASSVVERGTQYFGPGTRLTVL.

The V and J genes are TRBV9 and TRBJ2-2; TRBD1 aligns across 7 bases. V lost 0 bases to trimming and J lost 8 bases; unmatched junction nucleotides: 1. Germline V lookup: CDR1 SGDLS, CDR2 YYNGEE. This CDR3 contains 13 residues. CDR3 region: CASSVDRGGELFF. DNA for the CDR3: TGTGCCAGCAGCGTAGACAGGGGTGGGGAGCTGTTTTTT.

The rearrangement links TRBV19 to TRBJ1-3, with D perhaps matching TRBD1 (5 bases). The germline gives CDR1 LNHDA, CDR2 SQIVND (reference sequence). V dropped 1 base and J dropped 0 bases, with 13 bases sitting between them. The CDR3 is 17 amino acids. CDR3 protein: CASSIVDSYYSGNTIYF. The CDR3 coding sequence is TGTGCCAGTAGTATAGTCGACAGCTACTACTCTGGAAACACCATATATTTT.

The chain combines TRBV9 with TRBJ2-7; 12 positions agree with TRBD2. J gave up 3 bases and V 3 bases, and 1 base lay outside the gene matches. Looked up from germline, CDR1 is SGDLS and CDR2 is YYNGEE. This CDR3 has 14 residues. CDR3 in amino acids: CASSATSGSYEQYF. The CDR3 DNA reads TGTGCCAGCAGCGCGACTAGCGGGAGCTACGAGCAGTACTTC.

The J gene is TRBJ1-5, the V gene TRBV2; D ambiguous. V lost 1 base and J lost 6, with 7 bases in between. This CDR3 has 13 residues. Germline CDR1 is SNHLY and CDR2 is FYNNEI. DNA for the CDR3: TGTGCCAGCAGTGAAGAGGGAGGTCAGCCCCAGCATTTT. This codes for CASSEEGGQPQHF.

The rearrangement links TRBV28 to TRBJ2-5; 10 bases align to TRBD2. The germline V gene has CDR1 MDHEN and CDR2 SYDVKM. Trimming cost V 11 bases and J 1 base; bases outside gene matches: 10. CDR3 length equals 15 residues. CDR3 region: CAHASGSRRQETQYF. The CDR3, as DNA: TGTGCCCACGCTAGCGGGAGCCGCCGCCAAGAGACCCAGTACTTC.

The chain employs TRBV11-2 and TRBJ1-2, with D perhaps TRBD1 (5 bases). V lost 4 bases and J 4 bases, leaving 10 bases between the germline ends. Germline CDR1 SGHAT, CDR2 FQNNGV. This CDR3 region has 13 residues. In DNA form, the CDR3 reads TGTGCCAGCAGCTCCCCCAGGGCCTATGGCTACACCTTC. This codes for CASSSPRAYGYTF.

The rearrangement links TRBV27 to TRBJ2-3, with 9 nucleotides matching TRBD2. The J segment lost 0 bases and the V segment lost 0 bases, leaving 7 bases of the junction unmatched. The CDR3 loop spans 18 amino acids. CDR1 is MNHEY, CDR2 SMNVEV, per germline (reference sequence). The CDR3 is CASSLSVGGGVSTDTQYF. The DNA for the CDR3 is TGTGCCAGCAGTTTATCAGTGGGCGGGGGGGTAAGCACAGATACGCAGTATTTT.

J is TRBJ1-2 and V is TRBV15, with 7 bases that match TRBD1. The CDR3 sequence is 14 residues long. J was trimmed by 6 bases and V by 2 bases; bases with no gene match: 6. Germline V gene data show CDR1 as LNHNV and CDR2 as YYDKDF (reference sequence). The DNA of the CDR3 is TGTGCCACCAGCAGATCCCCAGACAGGGATGGCTACACCTTC. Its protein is CATSRSPDRDGYTF.

The CDR3 region has the DNA TGTGCCAGCAGTGAAGCGTCAGGGGCCGGGTCCTACGAGCAGTACTTC. Its translation is CASSEASGAGSYEQYF. The chain employs TRBV6-1 and TRBJ2-7, with D possibly being TRBD1 (6 bases). The CDR3 sequence is 16 residues long. Germline V gives CDR1 MNHNS, CDR2 SASEGT. The V end lost 0 bases, the J end lost 1 base, and 13 bases lay between the germline ends.

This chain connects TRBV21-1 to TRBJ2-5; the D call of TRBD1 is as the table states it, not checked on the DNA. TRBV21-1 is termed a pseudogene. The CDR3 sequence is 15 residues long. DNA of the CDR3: TGTGCCAGCAGCACATGGGACAGAGCCCAAGAGACCCAGTACTTC. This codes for CASSTWDRAQETQYF.